The clone carrying this T cell receptor (beta chain) was picked up a small number of times. Its antigen is not known. These data belong to a study of molecular identifiers for immune sequencing clone quantification. On the study more broadly: Split five ways in replicates, RNA from approximately 20,000 or 98,000 naive CD8 cells had four portions sequenced. Study-level findings and limits: Same-barcode identical TCR molecules could make highly expanded clones look smaller than they are.

It was with previously described methods and listed TCR primers that bulk TCR libraries were made. Each CDR3 protein gets one entry after TCRdb re-called the PCR reads with MiXCR. The data show around 480,000 distinct CDR3 sequences, with over 20% seen just once and under 0.85% held by the top ten. CDR3 size: 14 residues. Germline V gene data show CDR1 as LNHDA and CDR2 as SQIVND (reference sequence). V lost 0 bases and J lost 9, with 12 bases in between. The rearrangement joins TRBV19 to TRBJ2-1; D is uncertain. This TCR was recovered from a human donor in good health. Some libraries in this study had Jurkat cell RNA spiked in. The sample taken for sequencing was naive CD8+ T cells from blood, with Jurkat cell RNA spiked in. Subset in this sample: FACS-sorted CD8+CD4-CCR7+CD45RA+ naive T cells. CDR3 amino acids: CASSIDASLSEQFF. In DNA form, the CDR3 reads TGTGCCAGTAGTATAGACGCCTCCCTCAGTGAGCAGTTCTTC.